A single sample is the source of the 27 T cell receptor beta chains below, sequenced in a study of blood T cells in healthy people across ages. Combining a sample-barcoded 5' primer with a J-beta primer mix, a second PCR ran for 7 to 11 cycles. MiXCR was run by TCRdb on the 5' RACE reads, yielding one entry per CDR3 protein. The profile shows fewer than 1 million distinct CDR3 sequences, 40% to 50% of them singletons. Input material: blood. All receptors come from a man aged 55-75 years in good health.

This sequence joins TRBV28 and TRBJ1-2; D uncertain. Germline-derived CDR1 and CDR2 are MDHEN and SYDVKM. The CDR3 loop spans 15 amino acids. Trimming removed 3 bases from V and 0 bases from J, with 11 bases in between. The CDR3 region has the DNA TGTGCCAGCAGTTTTGTACAGAGTTCTAACTATGGCTACACCTTC. It is translated as CASSFVQSSNYGYTF.

This rearrangement joins TRBV7-9 to TRBJ2-7; 10 nucleotides align to TRBD1. The trim removed 2 bases at V and 6 bases at J, leaving 4 bases unmatched. The germline gives CDR1 SEHNR, CDR2 FQNEAQ (reference sequence). CDR3 length: 14 residues. The CDR3 reads CASSLRDRGLEQYF. CDR3 DNA sequence: TGTGCCAGCAGCTTAAGGGACAGGGGCCTCGAGCAGTACTTC.

This chain uses TRBV18 with TRBJ1-2; the match to TRBD1 covers 9 bases. The CDR3 loop spans 14 amino acids. Germline CDR1 reads KGHSH; CDR2 reads LQKENI. Trimming at V came to 4 bases and at J to 7 bases, leaving 7 bases not matched to a gene. The CDR3 DNA reads TGTGCCAGCTCACGCGCACAGGGGGCTTCTGGCTACACCTTC. Translated, it gives CASSRAQGASGYTF.

This chain joins TRBV12-3 or TRBV12-4 and TRBJ2-5; 8 bases map to TRBD1. V lost 4 bases to trimming and J lost 5 bases; unmatched junction nucleotides: 9. The CDR3 is made up of 15 amino acids. In nucleotides, the CDR3 is TGTGCCAGCAGTTCCGGGACAGGCAGAGGTGAGACCCAGTACTTC. Its translation is CASSSGTGRGETQYF.

V is TRBV20-1 and J is TRBJ1-6, with 11 positions matching TRBD1. This CDR3 has 13 amino acids. Germline V gene data show CDR1 as DFQATT and CDR2 as SNEGSKA (reference sequence). V gave up 7 bases and J gave up 8 bases; unmatched junction bases: 4. The DNA for the CDR3 is TGCAGTGGGGGACAGGGGGTCTATTCACCCCTCCACTTT. Encoded protein: CSGGQGVYSPLHF.

This clonotype was seen repeatedly, ten times or more. This chain joins TRBV25-1 and TRBJ1-4; 8 bases fit TRBD1. Germline loops: CDR1 MGHDK, CDR2 SYGVNS. Trimming cost V 7 bases and J 5 bases; bases outside gene matches: 6. This CDR3 region has 14 residues. This CDR3 reads CASTPDRGNEKLFF. The CDR3 bases are TGTGCCAGCACCCCCGACAGGGGAAATGAAAAACTGTTTTTT. The whole variable domain, remainder taken from reference TRBV25-1 and TRBJ1-4, is EADIYQTPRYLVIGTGKKITLECSQTMGHDKMYWYQQDPGMELHLIHYSYGVNSTEKGDLSSESTVSRIRTEHFPLTLESARPSHTSQYLCASTPDRGNEKLFFGSGTQLSVL.

V usage is TRBV2 and J usage is TRBJ2-1; 8 nucleotides match TRBD2. This CDR3 has 17 residues. CDR1 is SNHLY, CDR2 FYNNEI, per germline. Unmatched junction bases numbered 8, after V lost 4 bases and J lost 0 bases. The CDR3 region is CASSVASGSSSYNEQFF. In DNA form, the CDR3 reads TGTGCCAGCAGTGTGGCTAGCGGGTCCAGCTCCTACAATGAGCAGTTCTTC.

This clonotype showed up just a few times. This chain uses TRBV4-3 with TRBJ1-6; TRBD1 might be the D (6 bases). The CDR3 spans 16 residues. CDR1 and CDR2 (germline): LGHNA, YSLEER. Trimming removed 0 bases at V and 8 bases at J, with 14 bases between. In DNA form, the CDR3 reads TGCGCCAGCAGCCAAGATAGGAAAGGGGGGTATTCACCCCTCCACTTT. Translated, it gives CASSQDRKGGYSPLHF.

This clonotype was detected a few times. This chain joins TRBV7-2 and TRBJ2-1, with 8 bases identical to TRBD2. The CDR3 covers 16 residues. Germline trimming cut 7 bases from V and 9 bases from J; bases unmatched to any gene: 17. Germline V lookup: CDR1 SGHTA, CDR2 FQGNSA. The CDR3 bases are TGTGCCAGCAACTCCGGGGGACGGGGGGGCCTGGGTGAGCAGTTCTTC. Its translation: CASNSGGRGGLGEQFF. The complete variable domain, with remaining parts taken from reference TRBV7-2 and TRBJ2-1, reads GAGVSQSPSNKVTEKGKDVELRCDPISGHTALYWYRQSLGQGLEFLIYFQGNSAPDKSGLPSDRFSAERTGGSVSTLTIQRTQQEDSAVYLCASNSGGRGGLGEQFFGPGTRLTVL.

The V call is TRBV9, the J call TRBJ2-3; D remains unclear. Germline assignment: CDR1 SGDLS and CDR2 YYNGEE. The V gene lost 2 bases and the J gene lost 4 bases, with 11 bases spanning the gap. This CDR3 region has 14 residues. The CDR3 bases are TGTGCCAGCAGCGTGAATAGAAGCCCAGATACGCAGTATTTT. Amino acid sequence: CASSVNRSPDTQYF.

This clonotype occurred once. The chain couples TRBV11-3 to TRBJ1-1, with D unresolved. From germline, CDR1 is SGHNT and CDR2 YENEEA. The CDR3 runs 15 residues. Deletions cut 0 bases from V and 0 bases from J, with 8 bases between. CDR3 protein: CASSLEREMNTEAFF. CDR3 coding DNA: TGTGCCAGCAGCTTAGAGAGGGAAATGAACACTGAAGCTTTCTTT.

This clonotype was picked up one time. Its ends do not fully match the called genes, so a read error is possible. The chain uses TRBV20-1 and TRBJ1-2; 8 bases line up with TRBD1. There are 18 residues in the CDR3. Germline CDR1 DFQATT, CDR2 SNEGSKA (reference sequence). The CDR3: CSARAGVLRTGPSYGHTF. The CDR3 region has the DNA TGCAGTGCTAGAGCAGGGGTTTTGAGGACAGGGCCTAGCTATGGCCACACCTTC.

The rearrangement joins TRBV20-1 to TRBJ2-3; 8 bases are a match to TRBD1. Per the germline V gene, CDR1 is DFQATT and CDR2 is SNEGSKA (reference sequence). The CDR3 totals 14 residues. Germline trimming cut 5 bases from V and 2 bases from J; bases unmatched to any gene: 6. The CDR3 nucleotides read TGCAGTGCTGGCCAGGGGGCGGTCACAGATACGCAGTATTTT. Its translation: CSAGQGAVTDTQYF.

Only a few counts were recorded for this clonotype. The chain couples TRBV12-3 or TRBV12-4 to TRBJ2-5, with D perhaps matching TRBD2 (7 bases). V was clipped by 6 bases and J by 2 bases, with 19 bases between them. The CDR3 contains 16 residues. The CDR3 sequence is CASSRTRGTIQETQYF. Here the CDR3 DNA reads TGTGCCAGCAGCAGGACGCGGGGGACAATTCAAGAGACCCAGTACTTC.

Remarks on this clonotype: This could be a read error, since a much larger clone is one nucleotide away. This chain links TRBV7-9 with TRBJ2-7; tentative D call: TRBD1 (5 bases). CDR1 SEHNR and CDR2 FQNEAQ come from the germline V gene (reference sequence). V was shortened by 3 bases and J by 8 bases, with 8 bases between the two germline ends. The CDR3 has 11 residues. CDR3 in DNA: TGTGCCAGCAGCTTGACAGACAAGCAGTACTTC. As protein: CASSLTDKQYF.

This clonotype was picked up many times. The chain carries TRBV20-1 and TRBJ2-5, with TRBD2 as a possible D gene (5 bases). With 6 bases removed from V and 5 bases from J, the gap between germline ends came to 13 bases. The CDR3 has 12 amino acids. The germline CDR1 and CDR2 sequences are DFQATT and SNEGSKA (reference sequence). CDR3 DNA: TGCAGTGCAGAGGGCCTGGCGGAGACCCAGTACTTC. It specifies CSAEGLAETQYF.

This clonotype was detected only a few times. This chain connects TRBV29-1 to TRBJ1-4, with D unclear. CDR1 and CDR2 from the germline V gene are SQVTM and ANQGSEA. The CDR3 length is 13 residues. Trimming left V 4 bases short and J 0 bases short, with 6 bases between. The CDR3 loop reads CSVAASTNEKLFF. CDR3 bases: TGCAGCGTTGCGGCGTCAACTAATGAAAAACTGTTTTTT.

This clonotype came up a few times. In nucleotides, the CDR3 is TGCAGTGCTAGAGATCCAGGGAACAGGAAAGAGACCCAGTACTTC. It translates to CSARDPGNRKETQYF. This sequence joins TRBV20-1 and TRBJ2-5; possibly TRBD1 for D (5 bases). Trimming took 0 bases from V and 3 from J, leaving 14 bases between them. CDR1 is DFQATT and CDR2 is SNEGSKA in the germline V gene (reference sequence). This CDR3 region has 15 residues.

As concerns this clonotype: The junction does not match germline at one end; this may be a read error. The chain links TRBV30 to TRBJ2-5, with TRBD2 matching over 11 bases. The CDR3 loop spans 15 amino acids. Germline V gene lookup returns CDR1 GTSNPN and CDR2 SVGIG (reference sequence). The CDR3 reads CVWSTRLAGFETQYF. CDR3 DNA sequence: TGTGTCTGGAGTACCAGACTAGCGGGATTCGAGACCCAGTACTTC.

The V and J genes are TRBV4-1 and TRBJ1-5, with D maybe TRBD1 (5 bases). The CDR3 covers 12 residues. Trimming stripped 1 base from V and 9 bases from J, with 7 bases between. Germline V lookup: CDR1 MGHRA, CDR2 YSYEKL. CDR3 sequence: CASSQGQSPQHF. CDR3 nucleotide sequence: TGCGCCAGCAGCCAAGGACAGTCGCCCCAGCATTTT.

This clonotype was counted between two and nine times. This sequence joins TRBV6-5 and TRBJ2-1, with 7 bases fitting TRBD1. The DNA end favors TRBJ2-7, so the J call may be wrong. CDR1 is MNHEY, CDR2 SVGAGI, per germline. There are 14 residues in the CDR3. The chain's CDR3 is CASSRQGTYNEQYF. CDR3 DNA sequence: TGTGCCAGCAGTAGACAGGGAACGTACAATGAGCAGTACTTC.

The CDR3 is CASSPGGGAKNIQYF. The CDR3 bases are TGTGCCAGCAGCCCAGGGGGTGGGGCCAAAAACATTCAGTACTTC. V usage is TRBV9 and J usage is TRBJ2-5; 7 positions agree with TRBD1. The J call may not be correct, given that the DNA end is closer to TRBJ2-4. Germline CDR1 is SGDLS and CDR2 is YYNGEE. The length of the CDR3 is 15 residues.

J is TRBJ1-2 and V is TRBV4-3, with D unclear. V was pared by 0 bases and J by 8 bases, with 13 bases between. CDR1 and CDR2 from the germline V gene are LGHNA and YSLEER. The CDR3 runs 14 residues. CDR3 region: CASSQEQRVGGYTF. The CDR3 DNA reads as TGCGCCAGCAGCCAAGAGCAGAGAGTTGGCGGCTACACCTTC.

This chain joins TRBV6-5 and TRBJ2-1; D is perhaps TRBD2 (7 bases). The CDR3 extends over 14 amino acids. Trimming pared 7 bases from V and 5 bases from J, leaving 15 bases between. Looked up from germline, CDR1 is MNHEY and CDR2 is SVGAGI. CDR3 DNA: TGTGCCAGCACCGCAACGGGGGGCAACAATGAGCAGTTCTTC. Translation gives CASTATGGNNEQFF.

The chain links TRBV2 to TRBJ1-1, with TRBD1 as a possible D gene (6 bases). In germline, CDR1 is SNHLY, CDR2 FYNNEI. The CDR3 totals 14 residues. V was clipped by 5 bases and J by 4 bases, with 14 bases between them. CDR3 DNA sequence: TGTGCCAGCAGTTTAACAGGGTCGGGCACTGAAGCTTTCTTT. This gives the protein CASSLTGSGTEAFF.

This clonotype was detected a few times. The chain has TRBV12-3 or TRBV12-4 and TRBJ1-1, with 9 nucleotides matching TRBD1. With 5 bases clipped from V and 11 bases from J, the junction kept 3 bases outside the gene matches. The CDR3 sequence is 11 residues long. The chain's CDR3 is CASSRTGEAFF. The CDR3 DNA sequence: TGTGCCAGCAGTAGGACAGGGGAGGCTTTCTTT.

This chain joins TRBV18 and TRBJ2-5; D uncertain. CDR1 is KGHSH, CDR2 LQKENI, per germline. The ends were cut back, 5 bases at V and 5 bases at J, with 30 bases in the middle. This CDR3 has 19 residues. CDR3 sequence: CASSSTVVEQLFRRETQYF. CDR3 bases: TGTGCCAGCTCATCCACGGTGGTAGAGCAATTATTTCGACGGGAGACCCAGTACTTC.